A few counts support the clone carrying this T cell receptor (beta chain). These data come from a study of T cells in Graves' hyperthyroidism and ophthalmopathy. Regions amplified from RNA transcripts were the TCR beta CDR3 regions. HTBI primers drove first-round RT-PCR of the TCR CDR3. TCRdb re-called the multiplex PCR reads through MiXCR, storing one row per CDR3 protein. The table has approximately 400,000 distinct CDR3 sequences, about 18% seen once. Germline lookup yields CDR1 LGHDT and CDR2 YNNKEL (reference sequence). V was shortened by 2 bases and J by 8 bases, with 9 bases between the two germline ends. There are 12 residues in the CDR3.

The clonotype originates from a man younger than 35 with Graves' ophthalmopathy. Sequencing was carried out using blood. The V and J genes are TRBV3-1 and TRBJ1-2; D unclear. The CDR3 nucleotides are TGTGCCAGCAGCCAACTCCTTGGGGGCTACACCTTC. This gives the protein CASSQLLGGYTF.